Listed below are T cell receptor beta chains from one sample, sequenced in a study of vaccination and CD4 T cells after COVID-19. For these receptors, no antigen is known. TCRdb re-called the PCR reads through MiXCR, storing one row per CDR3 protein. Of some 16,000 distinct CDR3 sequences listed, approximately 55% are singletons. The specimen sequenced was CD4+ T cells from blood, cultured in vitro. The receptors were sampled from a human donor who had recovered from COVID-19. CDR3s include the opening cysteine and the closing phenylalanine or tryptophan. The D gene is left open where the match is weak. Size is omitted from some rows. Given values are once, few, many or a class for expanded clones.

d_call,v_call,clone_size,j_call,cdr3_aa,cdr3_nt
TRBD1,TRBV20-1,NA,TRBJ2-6,CSVSTGDSGANVLTF,TGCAGTGTTTCGACAGGGGACTCTGGGGCCAACGTCCTGACTTTC
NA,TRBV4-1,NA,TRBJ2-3,CASSQDRRPRRGDTQYF,TGCGCCAGCAGCCAAGATCGGCGGCCCCGAAGGGGAGATACGCAGTATTTT
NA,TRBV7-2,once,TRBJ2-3,CASSPFTDTQYF,TGTGCCAGCAGCCCCTTCACAGATACGCAGTATTTT
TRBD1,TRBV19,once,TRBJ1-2,CASSMGTGDYYGYTF,TGTGCCAGTAGTATGGGGACAGGGGACTACTATGGCTACACCTTC
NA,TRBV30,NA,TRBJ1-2,CAWSVTGWKRGYTF,TGTGCCTGGAGTGTAACAGGGTGGAAGAGGGGCTACACCTTC
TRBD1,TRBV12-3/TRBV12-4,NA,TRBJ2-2,CASSLAPGQGVGVAGELFF,TGTGCCAGCAGTCTTGCTCCGGGACAGGGGGTAGGGGTTGCCGGGGAGCTGTTTTTT
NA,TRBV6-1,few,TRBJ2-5,CASKTSRETQYF,TGTGCCAGCAAAACATCCAGGGAGACCCAGTACTTC
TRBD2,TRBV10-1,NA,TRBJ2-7,CASSDSQLAGGTSYEQYF,TGCGCCAGCAGTGACTCCCAATTAGCGGGAGGGACTTCCTACGAGCAGTACTTC
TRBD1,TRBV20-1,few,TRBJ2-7,CSASVAGTGGTYEQYF,TGCAGTGCTAGCGTCGCCGGGACAGGGGGGACCTACGAGCAGTACTTC
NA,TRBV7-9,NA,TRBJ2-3,CASSQGMASADTQYF,TGTGCCAGCAGCCAGGGCATGGCGAGCGCAGATACGCAGTATTTT
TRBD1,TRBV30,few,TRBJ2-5,CAWSVGGRAQETQYF,TGTGCCTGGAGTGTAGGGGGCAGGGCCCAAGAGACCCAGTACTTC
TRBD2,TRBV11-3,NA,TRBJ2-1,CASRPGLAGGYNEQFF,TGTGCCAGCAGACCGGGACTAGCGGGAGGGTACAATGAGCAGTTCTTC
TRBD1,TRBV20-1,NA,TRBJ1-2,CSAMQGEANYGYTF,TGCAGTGCAATGCAGGGGGAAGCTAACTATGGCTACACCTTC
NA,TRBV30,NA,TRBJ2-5,CAWSVRETQYF,TGTGCCTGGAGTGTACGGGAGACCCAGTACTTC
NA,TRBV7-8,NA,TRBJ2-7,CASSSTRFHSYEQYF,TGTGCCAGCAGCTCGACTCGGTTCCATTCCTACGAGCAGTACTTC
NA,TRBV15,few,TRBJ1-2,CATSRSGGNYGYTF,TGTGCCACCAGCAGATCGGGGGGTAACTATGGCTACACCTTC
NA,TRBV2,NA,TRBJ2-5,CASSVGGTQYF,TGTGCCAGCAGTGTAGGGGGGACCCAGTACTTC
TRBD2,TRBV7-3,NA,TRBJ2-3,CASSAGTRDVDTQYF,TGTGCCAGCAGCGCCGGGACTAGGGATGTAGATACGCAGTATTTT
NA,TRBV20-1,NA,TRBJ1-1,CSASSGPDTEAFF,TGCAGTGCTAGCTCCGGACCCGACACTGAAGCTTTCTTT
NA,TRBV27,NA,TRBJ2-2,CASSLQDTGELFF,TGTGCCAGCAGTTTACAGGACACCGGGGAGCTGTTTTTT
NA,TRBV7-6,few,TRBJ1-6,CASSLDALNSPLHF,TGTGCCAGCAGCTTAGACGCACTGAATTCACCCCTCCACTTT
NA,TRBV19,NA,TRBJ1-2,CASTGGAYGYTF,TGTGCCAGTACAGGAGGGGCTTATGGCTACACCTTC
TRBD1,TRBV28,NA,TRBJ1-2,CASSILTGVGFYGYTF,TGTGCCAGCAGTATTTTGACAGGGGTGGGTTTCTATGGCTACACCTTC
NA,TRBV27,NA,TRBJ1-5,CASRTGYQPQHF,TGTGCCAGCAGAACAGGGTATCAGCCCCAGCATTTT
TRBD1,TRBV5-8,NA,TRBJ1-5,CASSLTGQANKPQHF,TGTGCCAGCAGCTTGACCGGACAGGCCAATAAGCCCCAGCATTTT
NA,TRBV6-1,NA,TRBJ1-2,CASRNDGNYGYTF,TGTGCCAGCAGGAACGACGGCAACTATGGCTACACCTTC
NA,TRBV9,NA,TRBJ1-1,CASSVDPQGSTEAFF,TGTGCCAGCAGCGTAGACCCCCAGGGTAGCACTGAAGCTTTCTTT
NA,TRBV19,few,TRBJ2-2,CASSTENGELFF,TGTGCCAGTAGTACCGAGAACGGGGAGCTGTTTTTT